This TCR beta chain was captured in a study of vaccination effects on CD4 cells after COVID-19. Pools of viral peptides were used by the ViraFEST assay to expand antigen-specific CD4+ T cells ahead of sequencing. When around 9 days of culture had elapsed, CD4+ T cells were isolated. Each participant was given two doses of one vaccine (BNT162b2 or mRNA-1273). Details on this clone: What it binds is unknown.

Libraries were prepared by immunoSEQ multiplex PCR; TCRdb keeps only in-frame clonotypes and omits some of them. The repertoire holds tens of thousands of clones, with around four fifths as singletons. The V gene's germline CDR1 is KGHDR and CDR2 SFDVKD. The ends lost 5 bases at V and 5 bases at J; junction bases unmatched: 10. The CDR3 is 16 residues long. The TCR was taken from a human donor who received a COVID-19 vaccine. The genes are TRBV24-1 and TRBJ2-1, with TRBD2 identical over 8 bases. Sample: CD4+ T cells from PBMCs cultured with HCoV-229E spike peptides, taken after COVID-19 vaccination. The CDR3 here is CATSGLGAGAHNEQFF. The DNA of the CDR3 is TGTGCCACCAGTGGGCTAGGAGCGGGGGCCCACAATGAGCAGTTCTTC.